The TCR beta chain described here comes from a study of graft-versus-host responses after intestinal transplantation. In regard to this clone: No antigen is known for it.

Profiling relied on immunoSEQ multiplex PCR, and the TCRdb table lists in-frame clones only, not all of them. The sample shows some 110,000 clones, approximately 92% of them seen only once. The CDR3 runs 15 residues. V gave up 3 bases and J gave up 4 bases, with 15 bases separating them. Germline CDR1 is LNHDA and CDR2 is SQIVND (reference sequence). Study results and limitations: Analysis identified GvH clones in recipient marrow, with some appearing first in ileum or blood. Allografts of one patient group, those with graft-donor T cell macrochimerism, had high graft-versus-host to host-versus-graft clonal ratios.

J is TRBJ2-5 and V is TRBV19, with a possible D match to TRBD1 (5 bases). The receptor comes from a human donor who was the organ donor for an intestinal transplant. The sequenced sample was unstimulated CD4+ T cells sorted from spleen or lymph node cells, obtained before transplant. This CDR3 reads CASSILRGKRETQYF. Written as DNA, the CDR3 is TGTGCCAGTAGTATCTTAAGGGGAAAGCGAGAGACCCAGTACTTC.